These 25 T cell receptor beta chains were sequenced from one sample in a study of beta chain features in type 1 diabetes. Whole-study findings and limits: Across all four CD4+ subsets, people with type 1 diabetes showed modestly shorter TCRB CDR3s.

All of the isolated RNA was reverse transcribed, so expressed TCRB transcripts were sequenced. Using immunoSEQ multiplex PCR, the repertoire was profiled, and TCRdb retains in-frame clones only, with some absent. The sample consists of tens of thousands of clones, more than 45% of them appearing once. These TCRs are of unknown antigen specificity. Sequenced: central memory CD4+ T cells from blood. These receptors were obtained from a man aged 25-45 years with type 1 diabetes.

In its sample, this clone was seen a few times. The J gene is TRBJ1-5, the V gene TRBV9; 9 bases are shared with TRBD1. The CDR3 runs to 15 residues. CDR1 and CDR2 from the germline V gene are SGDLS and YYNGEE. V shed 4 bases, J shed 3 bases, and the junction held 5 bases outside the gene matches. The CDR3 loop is CASSLTGGDNQPQHF. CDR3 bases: TGTGCCAGCAGCCTGACAGGGGGGGACAATCAGCCCCAGCATTTT.

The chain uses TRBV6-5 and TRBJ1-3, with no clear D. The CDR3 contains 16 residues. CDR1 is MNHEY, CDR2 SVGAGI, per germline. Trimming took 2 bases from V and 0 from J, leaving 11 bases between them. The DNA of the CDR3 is TGTGCCAGCAGTTACAGTAGTGAGCCCTCTGGAAACACCATATATTTT. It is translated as CASSYSSEPSGNTIYF.

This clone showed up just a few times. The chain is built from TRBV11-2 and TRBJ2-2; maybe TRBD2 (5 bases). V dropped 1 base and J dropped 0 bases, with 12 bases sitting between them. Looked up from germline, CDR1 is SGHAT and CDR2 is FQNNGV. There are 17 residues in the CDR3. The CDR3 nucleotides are TGTGCCAGCAGCTTAGTGGCAGGACTCGCGAACACCGGGGAGCTGTTTTTT. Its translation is CASSLVAGLANTGELFF.

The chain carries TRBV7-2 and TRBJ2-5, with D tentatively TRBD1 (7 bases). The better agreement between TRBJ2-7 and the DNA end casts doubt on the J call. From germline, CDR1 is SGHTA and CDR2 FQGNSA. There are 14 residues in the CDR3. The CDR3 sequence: CASSPGRGAHEQYF. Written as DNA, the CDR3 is TGTGCCAGCAGCCCGGGCAGGGGGGCCCACGAGCAGTACTTC.

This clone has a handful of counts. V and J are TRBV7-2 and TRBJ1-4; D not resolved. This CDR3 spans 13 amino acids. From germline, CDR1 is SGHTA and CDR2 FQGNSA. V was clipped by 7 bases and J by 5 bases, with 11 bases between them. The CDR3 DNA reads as TGTGCCAGCACCACAACCATAAATGAAAAACTGTTTTTT. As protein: CASTTTINEKLFF.

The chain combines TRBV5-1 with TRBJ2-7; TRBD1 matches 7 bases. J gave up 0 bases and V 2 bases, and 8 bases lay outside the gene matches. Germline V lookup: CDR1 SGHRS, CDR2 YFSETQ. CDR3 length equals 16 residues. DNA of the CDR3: TGCGCCAGCAGCTTAACAGGGGTGGGCCCCTCCTACGAGCAGTACTTC. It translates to CASSLTGVGPSYEQYF.

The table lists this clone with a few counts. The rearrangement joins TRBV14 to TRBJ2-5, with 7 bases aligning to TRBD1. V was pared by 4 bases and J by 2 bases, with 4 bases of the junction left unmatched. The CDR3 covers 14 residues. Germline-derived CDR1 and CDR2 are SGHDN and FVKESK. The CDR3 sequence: CASSPGTAQETQYF. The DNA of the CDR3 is TGTGCCAGCAGCCCCGGGACAGCTCAAGAGACCCAGTACTTC.

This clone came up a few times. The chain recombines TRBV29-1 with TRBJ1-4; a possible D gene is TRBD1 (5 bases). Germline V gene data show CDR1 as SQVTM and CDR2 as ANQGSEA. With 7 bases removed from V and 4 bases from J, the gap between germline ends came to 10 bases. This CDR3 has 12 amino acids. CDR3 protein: CSGRDSNEKLFF. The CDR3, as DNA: TGCAGCGGCCGCGACAGTAATGAAAAACTGTTTTTT.

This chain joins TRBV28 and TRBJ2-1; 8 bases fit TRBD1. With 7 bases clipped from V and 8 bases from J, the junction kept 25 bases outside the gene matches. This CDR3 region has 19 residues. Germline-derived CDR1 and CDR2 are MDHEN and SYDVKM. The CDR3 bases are TGTGCCAGCAACCTAGGCGGGACAGGATCCAGGATTAATGACGATGAGCAGTTCTTC. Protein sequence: CASNLGGTGSRINDDEQFF.

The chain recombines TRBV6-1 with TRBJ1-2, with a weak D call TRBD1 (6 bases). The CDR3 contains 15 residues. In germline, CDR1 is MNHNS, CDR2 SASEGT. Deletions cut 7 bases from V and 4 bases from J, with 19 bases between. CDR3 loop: CASTDNRVPLYGYTF. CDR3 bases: TGTGCCAGCACCGATAACAGGGTACCCCTCTATGGCTACACCTTC.

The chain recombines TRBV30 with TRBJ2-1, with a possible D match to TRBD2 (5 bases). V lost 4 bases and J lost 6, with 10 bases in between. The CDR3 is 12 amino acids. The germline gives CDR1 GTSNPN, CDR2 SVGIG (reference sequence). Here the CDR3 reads CAWTGILNEQFF. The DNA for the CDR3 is TGTGCCTGGACCGGGATCCTCAATGAGCAGTTCTTC.

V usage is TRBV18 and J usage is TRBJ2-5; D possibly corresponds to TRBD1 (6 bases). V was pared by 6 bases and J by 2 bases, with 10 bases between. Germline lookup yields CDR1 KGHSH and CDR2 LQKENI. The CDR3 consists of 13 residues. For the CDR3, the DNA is TGTGCCAGCTCCCCGGGACATCAAGAGACCCAGTACTTC. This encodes CASSPGHQETQYF.

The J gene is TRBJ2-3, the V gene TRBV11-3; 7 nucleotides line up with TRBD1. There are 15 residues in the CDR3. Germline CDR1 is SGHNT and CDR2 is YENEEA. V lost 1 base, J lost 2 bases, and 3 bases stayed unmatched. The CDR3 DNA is TGTGCCAGCAGCTTAGGGGACAGACACACAGATACGCAGTATTTT. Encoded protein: CASSLGDRHTDTQYF.

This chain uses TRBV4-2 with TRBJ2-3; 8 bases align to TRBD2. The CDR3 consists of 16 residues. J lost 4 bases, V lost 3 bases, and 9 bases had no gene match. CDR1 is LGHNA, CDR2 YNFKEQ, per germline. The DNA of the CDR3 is TGTGCCAGCAGCCAGGTGCCGGGGGGGCTTGCAGATACGCAGTATTTT. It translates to CASSQVPGGLADTQYF.

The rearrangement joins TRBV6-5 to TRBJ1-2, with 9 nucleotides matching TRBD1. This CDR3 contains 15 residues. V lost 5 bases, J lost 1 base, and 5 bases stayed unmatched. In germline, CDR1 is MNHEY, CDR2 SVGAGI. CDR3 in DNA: TGTGCCAGCAGTCCCGGACAGGGGAGTAACTATGGCTACACCTTC. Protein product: CASSPGQGSNYGYTF.

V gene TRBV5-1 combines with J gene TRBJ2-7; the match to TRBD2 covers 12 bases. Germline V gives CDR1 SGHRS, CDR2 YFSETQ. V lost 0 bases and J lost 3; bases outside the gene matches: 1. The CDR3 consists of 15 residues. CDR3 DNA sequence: TGCGCCAGCAGCTTGGAGACTAGCGGGAGCTACGAGCAGTACTTC. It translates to CASSLETSGSYEQYF.

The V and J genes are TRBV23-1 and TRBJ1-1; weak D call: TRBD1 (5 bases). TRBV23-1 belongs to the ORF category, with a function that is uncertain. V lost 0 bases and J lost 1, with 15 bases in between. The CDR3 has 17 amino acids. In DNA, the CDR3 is TGCGCCAGCAGTCAATCTGGAAAGCAGGGCGGGAACACTGAAGCTTTCTTT. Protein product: CASSQSGKQGGNTEAFF.

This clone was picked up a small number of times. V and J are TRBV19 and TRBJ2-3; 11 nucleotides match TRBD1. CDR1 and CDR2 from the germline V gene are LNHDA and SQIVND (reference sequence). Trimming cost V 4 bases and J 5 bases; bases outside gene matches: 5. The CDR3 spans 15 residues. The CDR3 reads CASSTGQGAGDTQYF. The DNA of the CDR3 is TGTGCCAGTAGTACCGGACAGGGGGCGGGAGATACGCAGTATTTT. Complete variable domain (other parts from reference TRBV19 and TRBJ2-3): DGGITQSPKYLFRKEGQNVTLSCEQNLNHDAMYWYRQDPGQGLRLIYYSQIVNDFQKGDIAEGYSVSREKKESFPLTVTSAQKNPTAFYLCASSTGQGAGDTQYFGPGTRLTVL.

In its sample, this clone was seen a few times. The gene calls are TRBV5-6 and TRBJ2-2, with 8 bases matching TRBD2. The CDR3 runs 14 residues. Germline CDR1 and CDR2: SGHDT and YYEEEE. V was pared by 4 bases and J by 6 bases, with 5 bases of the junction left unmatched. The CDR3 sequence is CASSPLAVAGELFF. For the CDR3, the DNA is TGTGCCAGCAGCCCACTAGCGGTTGCCGGGGAGCTGTTTTTT.

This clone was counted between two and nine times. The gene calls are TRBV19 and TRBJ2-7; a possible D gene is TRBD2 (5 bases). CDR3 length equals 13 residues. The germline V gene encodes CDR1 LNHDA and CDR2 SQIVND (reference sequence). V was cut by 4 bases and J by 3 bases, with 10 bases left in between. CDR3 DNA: TGTGCCAGTAGTAGAGACGGGGACTACGAGCAGTACTTC. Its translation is CASSRDGDYEQYF.

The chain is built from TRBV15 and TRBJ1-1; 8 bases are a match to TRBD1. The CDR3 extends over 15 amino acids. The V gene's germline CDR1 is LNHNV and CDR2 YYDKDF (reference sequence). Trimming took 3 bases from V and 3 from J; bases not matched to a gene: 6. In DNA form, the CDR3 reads TGTGCCACCAGCAGTTCACAGGGGGGCTACACTGAAGCTTTCTTT. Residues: CATSSSQGGYTEAFF.

The CDR3 here is CASSPHTDTQYF. The CDR3 nucleotides read TGTGCCAGCAGCCCCCACACAGATACGCAGTATTTT. The chain uses TRBV4-2 and TRBJ2-3, with D unresolved. Per germline, CDR1 LGHNA and CDR2 YNFKEQ. This CDR3 is 12 amino acids long. Trimming shortened V by 4 bases and J by 2 bases, and 4 bases separated the two germline ends.

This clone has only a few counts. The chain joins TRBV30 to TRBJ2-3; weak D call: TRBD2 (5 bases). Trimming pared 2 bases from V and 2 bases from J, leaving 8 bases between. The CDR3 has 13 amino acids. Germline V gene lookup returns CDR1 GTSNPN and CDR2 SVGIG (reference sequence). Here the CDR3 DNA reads TGTGCCTGGAGTACTGGACTCACAGATACGCAGTATTTT. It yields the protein CAWSTGLTDTQYF.

The CDR3 spells CASSPQRGQPQHF. CDR3 bases: TGTGCCAGCAGTCCCCAAAGGGGTCAGCCCCAGCATTTT. The rearrangement uses TRBV6-5 and TRBJ1-5; TRBD1 is a possible D gene (5 bases). Germline CDR1 MNHEY, CDR2 SVGAGI. The CDR3 extends over 13 amino acids. The V and J ends lost 5 bases and 6 bases respectively, with 11 bases between them.

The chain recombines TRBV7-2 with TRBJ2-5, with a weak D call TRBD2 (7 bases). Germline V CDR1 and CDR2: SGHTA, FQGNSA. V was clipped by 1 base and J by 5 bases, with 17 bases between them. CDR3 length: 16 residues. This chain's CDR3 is CASSLGSGGLGETQYF. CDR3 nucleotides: TGTGCCAGCAGCTTAGGGTCGGGGGGCTTAGGGGAGACCCAGTACTTC. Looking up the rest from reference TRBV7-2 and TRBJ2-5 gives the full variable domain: GAGVSQSPSNKVTEKGKDVELRCDPISGHTALYWYRQSLGQGLEFLIYFQGNSAPDKSGLPSDRFSAERTGGSVSTLTIQRTQQEDSAVYLCASSLGSGGLGETQYFGPGTRLLVL.